A selection of T cell receptor beta chains follows, all from one sample in a study of response to subunit inactivated influenza vaccine. TCRdb redid the calling of the RT-PCR reads with MiXCR, one entry per CDR3 protein. The sample holds around 470,000 distinct CDR3 sequences, 6% to 9% seen once. Sequencing used PBMCs from blood, obtained around 2 years after vaccination. All receptors come from a man aged 45-69 years who received an inactivated influenza vaccine. The CDR3 runs from the conserved cysteine through the conserved F or W. The D gene is left open where the match is weak. Size is stated for part of the rows, as once, few or many counts, or as a class when the clone is expanded.

DNA | CDR3 | D | J | V | size
TGCGCCAGCAGCAGCCGGGAGTTCTATGGCTACACCTTC | CASSSREFYGYTF | . | TRBJ1-2 | TRBV5-1 | .
TGCAGTGCTAGAGACCCGACTAGCGGGGCCGGAGAGCAGTTCTTC | CSARDPTSGAGEQFF | TRBD2 | TRBJ2-1 | TRBV20-1 | few
TGTGCCAGCGAAGGCGGGAGCTCCTACGAGCAGTACTTC | CASEGGSSYEQYF | TRBD2 | TRBJ2-7 | TRBV6-1 | many
TGTGCCAGCAGCTTAGCGGACAGGGAGCAGTACTTC | CASSLADREQYF | TRBD1 | TRBJ2-7 | TRBV11-2 | few
TGTGCCAGCAGTCTGGGCCGGACTGAAGCTTTCTTT | CASSLGRTEAFF | . | TRBJ1-1 | TRBV7-9 | many
TGTGCCAGCAGCTCCGGCGGCAGGGGGCTGGTTTTTGGGGCCAACGTCCTGACTTTC | CASSSGGRGLVFGANVLTF | TRBD1 | TRBJ2-6 | TRBV7-2 | few
TGTGCCTGGACCGGCAGGGCAAAGAGTGGCTACACCTTC | CAWTGRAKSGYTF | . | TRBJ1-2 | TRBV30 | few
TGTGCCAGCAGTTTAGGAGGGCTCAATGAAAAACTGTTTTTT | CASSLGGLNEKLFF | . | TRBJ1-4 | TRBV28 | many
TGTGCCAGCAGCAGATATGCGGAGACCCAGTACTTC | CASSRYAETQYF | . | TRBJ2-5 | TRBV28 | .
TGTGCCAGCAGGAAAACTAGCGGGGGGGCCGGTGAGCAGTTCTTC | CASRKTSGGAGEQFF | TRBD2 | TRBJ2-1 | TRBV12-3/TRBV12-4 | many
TGTGCCAGCAGCTTAGTTGTGCGGGCCAGCACAGATACGCAGTATTTT | CASSLVVRASTDTQYF | . | TRBJ2-3 | TRBV7-2 | few
TGCAGTGCTAGAGACCGCCATCGGGGGAGAACTGAAGCTTTCTTT | CSARDRHRGRTEAFF | . | TRBJ1-1 | TRBV20-1 | many
TGTGCCAGCAGCTTAGCCGAGCGTACCTACGAGCAGTACTTC | CASSLAERTYEQYF | . | TRBJ2-7 | TRBV7-2 | few
TGTGCCACCAGCAAAGGACTAGCATGGGAGCAGTACTTC | CATSKGLAWEQYF | TRBD2 | TRBJ2-7 | TRBV15 | few
TGTGCCAGCAGCTTGGTCTGGACAGGGAACACCGGGGAGCTGTTTTTT | CASSLVWTGNTGELFF | TRBD1 | TRBJ2-2 | TRBV5-5 | many
TGCGCCAGCAGCTTGGCAGGGGTAGACACCGGGGAGCTGTTTTTT | CASSLAGVDTGELFF | . | TRBJ2-2 | TRBV5-1 | many
TGTGCCAGCAGCTTAGTTGTGGGGAGCGATACGCAGTATTTT | CASSLVVGSDTQYF | . | TRBJ2-3 | TRBV7-2 | .
TGTGCCACCAGTCCCACTAGCGGGGGGTCCAATGAGCAGTTCTTC | CATSPTSGGSNEQFF | TRBD2 | TRBJ2-1 | TRBV15 | many
TGCAGTGCTAGAATAGGGCGGGGGGGCTCGGGAGATACGCAGTATTTT | CSARIGRGGSGDTQYF | TRBD2 | TRBJ2-3 | TRBV20-1 | many
TGCGCCAGCAGCCACGGACAGGGGTCGTCCTACGAGCAGTACTTC | CASSHGQGSSYEQYF | TRBD1 | TRBJ2-7 | TRBV5-1 | .
TGTGCCAGCAGCTCCGCCGACGGGGGTATTGGAAACACCATATATTTT | CASSSADGGIGNTIYF | . | TRBJ1-3 | TRBV7-8 | many
TGTGCCAGCAGTGAACTAGCGAGGATTAGCCTGACTGAGCAGTTCTTC | CASSELARISLTEQFF | . | TRBJ2-1 | TRBV6-1 | .
TGTGCCAGCAGGCCAGGGTACCATTATCAGCCCCAGCATTTT | CASRPGYHYQPQHF | . | TRBJ1-5 | TRBV28 | few
TGTGCCAGCAGCACACGACAGCACAATCAGCCCCAGCATTTT | CASSTRQHNQPQHF | . | TRBJ1-5 | TRBV28 | few
TGTGCCTGGAGATGGACAGGGGGAGGATCACCCCTCCACTTT | CAWRWTGGGSPLHF | TRBD1 | TRBJ1-6 | TRBV30 | few
TGCAGCGTTGAAAGTTGGCAGGGTATTCGAGAGACCCAGTACTTC | CSVESWQGIRETQYF | . | TRBJ2-5 | TRBV29-1 | .
TGTGCCAGCTCACCACCGTCCAGGGCAGATACGCAGTATTTT | CASSPPSRADTQYF | . | TRBJ2-3 | TRBV18 | .
TGCAGTGCTAGACCCGGGACTAGCGGGAGTTGGGATACGCAGTATTTT | CSARPGTSGSWDTQYF | TRBD2 | TRBJ2-3 | TRBV20-1 | many
TGTGCCAGCACCGACTGGGGGGGCCCATATTTCCATGAGCAGTTCTTC | CASTDWGGPYFHEQFF | . | TRBJ2-1 | TRBV28 | many
TGTGCCAGCAGTGAAGAGGGTGACACCGGGGAGCTGTTTTTT | CASSEEGDTGELFF | . | TRBJ2-2 | TRBV6-4 | .
TGTGCCATCAGTGAGTCTGACACCCGGGGCTACACCTTC | CAISESDTRGYTF | . | TRBJ1-2 | TRBV10-3 | few
TGCAGCGTTGGCCCGGCCGGGAGGCGGGCTGAAGCTTTCTTT | CSVGPAGRRAEAFF | . | TRBJ1-1 | TRBV29-1 | .
TGTGCCAGCAGCCTACGCGGGGGTAGGGGCTACACCTTC | CASSLRGGRGYTF | . | TRBJ1-2 | TRBV28 | few
TGTGCCAGCAGTTTATTGGCGGCAGGGCAGGCTTTCTTT | CASSLLAAGQAFF | . | TRBJ1-1 | TRBV28 | many
TGCAGTGCTCAAATGGGGCCCCTCCACTTT | CSAQMGPLHF | . | TRBJ1-6 | TRBV20-1 | .
TGTGCCAGCAGCCATAGCGGGGTGAGCACAGATACGCAGTATTTT | CASSHSGVSTDTQYF | TRBD2 | TRBJ2-3 | TRBV7-8 | few
TGTGCCAGCAGTGAACTCCGCCCTCCTAGCGGGGGGCGCACAGATACGCAGTATTTT | CASSELRPPSGGRTDTQYF | TRBD2 | TRBJ2-3 | TRBV25-1 | many
TGTGCCAGCAGCCAGATCCTTAGCGGGGTCGGCGGGAACGAGCAGTACTTC | CASSQILSGVGGNEQYF | TRBD2 | TRBJ2-7 | TRBV7-2 | many
TGTGCCAGCAGCTTAGCGGGAGGACGATACGAGCAGTACTTC | CASSLAGGRYEQYF | TRBD2 | TRBJ2-7 | TRBV3-1 | many
TGCAGTGCTAGGGGTAGCGGGAGAAGATCCTACAATGAGCAGTTCTTC | CSARGSGRRSYNEQFF | TRBD2 | TRBJ2-1 | TRBV20-1 | .
TGCGCCAGCAGCCAGCTTTATGGAGCGGGGGGGTCAGAGACCCAGTACTTC | CASSQLYGAGGSETQYF | TRBD2 | TRBJ2-5 | TRBV4-3 | once
TGCGCCAGCAGCCAAGAATCAGGGGCGGCCGGGGAGCTGTTTTTT | CASSQESGAAGELFF | . | TRBJ2-2 | TRBV4-3 | few
TGTGCCAGCAGTGAGACATGGAACACTGAAGCTTTCTTT | CASSETWNTEAFF | . | TRBJ1-1 | TRBV6-1 | many